Detailed here is one T cell receptor (beta chain). The data derive from a study of blood T cell repertoires in COVID-19. Study overall: Spain, Italy and the United States supplied samples that represented acute and convalescent COVID-19. Nucleic acid was either cDNA or gDNA, and it came from T cells, B-cell-depleted T cells, or PBMCs.

In the study's own analysis: Amplifying reference gene primers gave estimates of nucleated cell counts. Sequencing was performed with immunoSEQ multiplex PCR; in TCRdb, only in-frame clones are kept and a portion is missing. Clone size and the V and J calls come from that table; the DNA yielded D and trimming. The sample shows 250,000 or so clones, 65% to 85% of them seen only once. The germline V and J ends were trimmed by 0 bases and 3 bases, with 8 bases remaining between them. Germline CDR1 MGHDK, CDR2 SYGVNS. The CDR3 is 14 amino acids. Sequenced input: peripheral blood. The chain has TRBV25-1 and TRBJ2-5; D remains ambiguous. This receptor was obtained from a woman aged 40-49 years who had recovered from COVID-19. The CDR3 sequence: CASSEYNTEETQYF. The CDR3 coding sequence is TGTGCCAGCAGTGAATATAACACAGAAGAGACCCAGTACTTC.